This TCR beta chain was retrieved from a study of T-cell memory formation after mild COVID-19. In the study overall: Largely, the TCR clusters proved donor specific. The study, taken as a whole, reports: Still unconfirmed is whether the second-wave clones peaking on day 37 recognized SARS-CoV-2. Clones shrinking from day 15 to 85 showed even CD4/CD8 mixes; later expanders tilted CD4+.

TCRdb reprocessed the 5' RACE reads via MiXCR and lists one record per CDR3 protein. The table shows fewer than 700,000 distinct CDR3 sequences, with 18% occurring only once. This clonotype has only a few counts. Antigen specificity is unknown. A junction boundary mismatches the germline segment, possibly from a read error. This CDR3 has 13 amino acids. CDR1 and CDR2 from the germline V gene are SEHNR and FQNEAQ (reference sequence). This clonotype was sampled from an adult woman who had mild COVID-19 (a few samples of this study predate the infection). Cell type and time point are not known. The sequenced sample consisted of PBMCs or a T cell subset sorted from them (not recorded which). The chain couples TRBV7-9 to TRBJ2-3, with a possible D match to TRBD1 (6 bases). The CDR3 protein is CASTLGGIDTQYF. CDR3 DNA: TGTGCCAGCACCTTAGGGGGAATAGATACGCAGTATTTT.